This T cell receptor beta chain was found in a study of blood T cell repertoires in COVID-19. Study-level information: Acute and convalescent COVID-19 samples came from the United States, Italy and Spain. In each case, the material was cDNA or gDNA derived from T cells, B-cell-depleted T cells, or PBMCs.

Germline lookup yields CDR1 MDHEN and CDR2 SYDVKM. This CDR3 contains 15 residues. Trimming removed 2 bases from V and 9 bases from J, with 14 bases in between. Under the authors' procedure: The assay estimated nucleated cells by amplifying reference gene primers. This table comes from immunoSEQ multiplex PCR, and its TCRdb copy is limited to in-frame clones, with some not included. The V and J calls and clone size were taken over from that table, and D and trimming were inferred from the DNA. The sample includes more than 200,000 clones, about 83% seen only once; the top ten take about 7.4%. The sequencing sample was made of peripheral blood. The chain combines TRBV28 with TRBJ1-6; weak D call: TRBD1 (5 bases). The sequence was collected from a woman in her 50s with acute or convalescent COVID-19. CDR3 DNA: TGTGCCAGCAGTTTAATAAAGGGGCTCGGTTCACCCCTCCACTTT. Residues: CASSLIKGLGSPLHF.